The subject of this entry is one TCR beta chain. Its antigen is not identified. This CDR3 comprises 11 residues. The germline V gene has CDR1 LNHDA and CDR2 SQIVND (reference sequence). The V gene lost 3 bases and the J gene lost 6 bases, with 6 bases spanning the gap. Only in-frame clones appear in the TCRdb table, and some are missing; sequencing was by immunoSEQ multiplex PCR. The repertoire consists of some 80,000 clones, with around 86% occurring once and the leading ten covering less than 2%. The source of the sample is a study of OX40 agonist ivuxolimab in advanced cancers. On the study more broadly: Patients' therapy was ivuxolimab, an antibody that acts as an agonist of OX40 (CD134). The study enrolled dose-escalation patients with hepatocellular carcinoma, melanoma, renal cell or head and neck cancer. Treatment received earlier with anti-PD-1, anti-PD-L1 or anti-CTLA-4 agents was allowed, and over 30% had some. Study-wide results and limits: Dosing at 0.1 to 3.0 mg/kg was accompanied by clonal expansion of CD4+ and CD8+ blood T cells by week 6.

The material sequenced was CD4+ or CD8+ T cells sorted from blood, taken in a trial of the OX40 agonist ivuxolimab. This sequence joins TRBV19 and TRBJ2-7; tentatively, D is TRBD2 (6 bases). This TCR was recovered from an adult with an advanced solid tumor such as melanoma, head and neck, liver or kidney cancer. The CDR3 DNA follows: TGTGCCAGTAGTATCGGGGGCGAGCAGTACTTC. Protein product: CASSIGGEQYF.